This TCR beta chain emerged from a study of blood T cell repertoires in COVID-19. As originally analysed: Quantification of nucleated cells was approximated via reference gene primer amplification. Method: immunoSEQ multiplex PCR; TCRdb's copy keeps in-frame clones and lacks some. V and J calls and clone size are those listed in that table; D and trimming were worked out from the DNA. The sample includes about 170,000 clones, roughly 84% of them seen just once. This TCR derives from a woman of 80 years or more with active or convalescent COVID-19. Sequencing was performed on peripheral blood.

CDR3 DNA sequence: TGTGCCAGCGTCCAGTTTAGCGGGACATCCTACGAGCAGTACTTC. As protein: CASVQFSGTSYEQYF. V gene TRBV7-6 combines with J gene TRBJ2-7; 8 bases agree with TRBD2. Germline CDR1 and CDR2: SGHVS and FNYEAQ. This CDR3 contains 15 residues. J lost 1 base, V lost 8 bases, and 10 bases had no gene match.